The 11 T cell receptor beta chains listed next were all sequenced from one sample in a study of blood T cell repertoires in COVID-19. The method was immunoSEQ multiplex PCR; TCRdb's version includes in-frame clones alone and lacks a portion of them. The sample holds about 150,000 clones, more than 75% seen once. Sequencing used peripheral blood. The receptors derive from an elderly man with acute or convalescent COVID-19.

The chain couples TRBV28 to TRBJ2-7, with TRBD1 matching over 7 bases. Germline-derived CDR1 and CDR2 are MDHEN and SYDVKM. J gave up 3 bases and V 5 bases, and 10 bases lay outside the gene matches. The length of the CDR3 is 15 residues. DNA for the CDR3: TGTGCCAGCAGTGCAACAGGGGTGTTAAACTACGAGCAGTACTTC. Residues: CASSATGVLNYEQYF.

The V gene is TRBV30, the J gene TRBJ1-1; 7 bases agree with TRBD1. The CDR3 is made up of 12 amino acids. Looked up from germline, CDR1 is GTSNPN and CDR2 is SVGIG (reference sequence). With V trimmed by 0 bases and J by 10 bases, 5 bases remained unmatched. Here the CDR3 DNA reads TGTGCCTGGAGTGTACAGGGGCCCCCAGCTTTCTTT. Translating gives CAWSVQGPPAFF.

This chain connects TRBV6-5 to TRBJ1-5; D gene ambiguous. The CDR3 is 14 residues long. V lost 4 bases and J 4 bases, leaving 11 bases between the germline ends. Germline V gene lookup returns CDR1 MNHEY and CDR2 SVGAGI. CDR3 sequence: CASSFLGPNQPQHF. CDR3 DNA: TGTGCCAGCAGTTTTCTCGGTCCTAATCAGCCCCAGCATTTT.

This chain uses TRBV19 with TRBJ1-5; tentative D call: TRBD1 (5 bases). The CDR3 runs 16 residues. Germline V CDR1 and CDR2: LNHDA, SQIVND (reference sequence). Trimming removed 0 bases from V and 2 bases from J, with 11 bases in between. The CDR3 coding sequence is TGTGCCAGTAGTATAGACGTACAGGCGGGCAATCAGCCCCAGCATTTT. Translation gives CASSIDVQAGNQPQHF.

This rearrangement joins TRBV3-1 (or the pseudogene TRBV3-2) to TRBJ2-1; D is perhaps TRBD2 (5 bases). The germline V and J ends were trimmed by 0 bases and 7 bases, with 19 bases remaining between them. The CDR3 has 17 amino acids. The germline CDR1 and CDR2 sequences are LGHDT and YNNKEL (reference sequence). This chain's CDR3 is CASSQDQNSRGLNEQFF. The CDR3 coding sequence is TGTGCCAGCAGCCAAGATCAAAACTCCCGCGGGCTGAATGAGCAGTTCTTC.

The rearrangement joins TRBV9 to TRBJ1-2; D gene unclear. Germline CDR1 and CDR2: SGDLS and YYNGEE. V was cut by 0 bases and J by 0 bases, with 12 bases left in between. The CDR3 has 16 amino acids. The CDR3 coding sequence is TGTGCCAGCAGCGTAGAGGCAGGAAGGACTAACTATGGCTACACCTTC. It is translated as CASSVEAGRTNYGYTF.

The rearrangement uses TRBV10-1 and TRBJ2-1, with D tentatively TRBD2 (6 bases). There are 14 residues in the CDR3. Germline V gene data show CDR1 as WNHNN and CDR2 as SYGVQD (reference sequence). V lost 7 bases to trimming and J lost 4 bases, with 14 bases between them. DNA of the CDR3: TGCGCCAGCAACCCGGGGGACGCTTACAATGAGCAGTTCTTC. Amino acids: CASNPGDAYNEQFF.

The chain has TRBV9 and TRBJ2-3, with TRBD2 matching 8 bases. Germline lookup yields CDR1 SGDLS and CDR2 YYNGEE. J was trimmed by 4 bases and V by 1 base; bases with no gene match: 5. CDR3 size: 15 residues. CDR3 residues: CASSVSAGVADTQYF. CDR3 coding DNA: TGTGCCAGCAGCGTATCAGCGGGAGTTGCAGATACGCAGTATTTT.

This clone was seen a handful of times. The chain carries TRBV6-5 and TRBJ1-1, with 7 bases that match TRBD1. The V segment lost 2 bases and the J segment 11 bases; nucleotides outside the gene matches: 8. Germline CDR1 MNHEY, CDR2 SVGAGI. CDR3 length: 13 residues. The CDR3 spells CASSYPGTARAFF. CDR3 in DNA: TGTGCCAGCAGTTACCCCGGGACAGCCCGTGCTTTCTTT.

The V and J genes are TRBV14 and TRBJ1-1; TRBD1 agrees at 9 bases. The CDR3 is made up of 16 amino acids. The germline V gene has CDR1 SGHDN and CDR2 FVKESK. The trim removed 3 bases at V and 5 bases at J, leaving 10 bases unmatched. CDR3 loop: CASSQLQGARWTEAFF. CDR3 coding DNA: TGTGCCAGCAGCCAGTTACAGGGGGCGAGGTGGACTGAAGCTTTCTTT.

This chain joins TRBV14 and TRBJ2-5, with TRBD1 as a possible D gene (6 bases). In germline, CDR1 is SGHDN, CDR2 FVKESK. The CDR3 is 16 residues long. The V and J ends lost 3 bases and 1 base respectively, with 15 bases between them. CDR3 nucleotides: TGTGCCAGCAGCCACGGGACATTGGGGTTCCAAGAGACCCAGTACTTC. Its protein is CASSHGTLGFQETQYF.